This passage covers 15 T cell receptor beta chains from one sample sequenced in a study of siplizumab effects on memory and regulatory T cells (dated by TCRdb to 2018 to 2020). The library was generated by the immunoSEQ multiplex PCR assay. Imported from immuneACCESS, the table was reduced by TCRdb to in-frame sequences with V and J called. These copies leave out some clones; in studies compared against another copy, an unresolved V gene accounts for under half, and the cause of the remainder is not known. A total of about 87,000 clones appear in this sample, more than 80% of them only once. Roughly 14% of the sample belongs to the ten largest clones. Sequences were obtained from CD4+ T cells sorted from blood. The receptor source for this set is a human donor in good health.

The J gene is TRBJ2-4, the V gene TRBV5-6, with 12 bases identical to TRBD2. Unmatched junction bases numbered 14, after V lost 10 bases and J lost 15 bases. CDR1 and CDR2 from the germline V gene are SGHDT and YYEEEE. This CDR3 has 13 amino acids. The CDR3 spells CASSSLAGGTGYF. DNA for the CDR3: TGTGCCTCCTCCTCTCTAGCGGGAGGGACGGGGTACTTC.

The chain employs TRBV5-4 and TRBJ1-1, with unresolved D. V lost 2 bases and J lost 4, with 15 bases in between. Germline loops: CDR1 SGHNT, CDR2 YYREEE (reference sequence). The CDR3 sequence is 15 residues long. DNA of the CDR3: TGTGCCAGCAGCTTTGGGCTAACCTCTGGCACTGAAGCTTTCTTT. This gives the protein CASSFGLTSGTEAFF.

V and J are TRBV27 and TRBJ1-4; weak D call: TRBD1 (6 bases). Germline lookup yields CDR1 MNHEY and CDR2 SMNVEV (reference sequence). The ends were cut back, 0 bases at V and 4 bases at J, with 9 bases in the middle. This CDR3 has 15 residues. CDR3 nucleotide sequence: TGTGCCAGCAGTTTATCGAGGGGGGGTAATGAAAAACTGTTTTTT. Its protein product is CASSLSRGGNEKLFF.

The gene calls are TRBV6-6 and TRBJ1-1; TRBD1 agrees at 7 bases. The CDR3 totals 15 residues. Germline CDR1 and CDR2: MNHNY and SVGAGI (reference sequence). The ends lost 4 bases at V and 2 bases at J; junction bases unmatched: 7. DNA of the CDR3: TGTGCCAGCAGTTTGGCAGGGGGGGGTAACACTGAAGCTTTCTTT. Translation: CASSLAGGGNTEAFF.

J is TRBJ1-1 and V is TRBV19; 7 bases are a match to TRBD1. The CDR3 has 13 amino acids. Trimming at V came to 3 bases and at J to 3 bases, leaving 1 base not matched to a gene. Germline CDR1 LNHDA, CDR2 SQIVND (reference sequence). The CDR3 reads CASSIDRDTEAFF. The CDR3, as DNA: TGTGCCAGTAGTATTGACAGGGACACTGAAGCTTTCTTT. The entire variable domain, with the rest obtained from reference TRBV19 and TRBJ1-1, is as follows: DGGITQSPKYLFRKEGQNVTLSCEQNLNHDAMYWYRQDPGQGLRLIYYSQIVNDFQKGDIAEGYSVSREKKESFPLTVTSAQKNPTAFYLCASSIDRDTEAFFGQGTRLTVV.

The chain recombines TRBV6-1 with TRBJ2-1; 10 bases are a match to TRBD2. The ends lost 4 bases at V and 3 bases at J; junction bases unmatched: 6. CDR3 length: 16 residues. Per germline, CDR1 MNHNS and CDR2 SASEGT. The CDR3: CASSAPTSGNYNEQFF. Here the CDR3 DNA reads TGTGCCAGCAGTGCCCCAACTAGCGGGAACTACAATGAGCAGTTCTTC.

J is TRBJ1-2 and V is TRBV28; D is ambiguous. Trimming removed 6 bases from V and 5 bases from J, with 10 bases in between. The CDR3 covers 12 residues. Germline V gene data show CDR1 as MDHEN and CDR2 as SYDVKM. The CDR3: CASSSSQYGYTF. The DNA for the CDR3 is TGTGCCAGCAGCTCGTCTCAGTATGGCTACACCTTC.

Only one count was recorded for this clone. The chain links TRBV7-2 to TRBJ2-2; no clear D gene. In germline, CDR1 is SGHTA, CDR2 FQGNSA. Trimming took 1 base from V and 0 from J, leaving 6 bases between them. This CDR3 is 15 amino acids long. CDR3 coding DNA: TGTGCCAGCAGCTTAGTGACACCGAACACCGGGGAGCTGTTTTTT. Its protein is CASSLVTPNTGELFF. Complete variable domain (other parts from reference TRBV7-2 and TRBJ2-2): GAGVSQSPSNKVTEKGKDVELRCDPISGHTALYWYRQSLGQGLEFLIYFQGNSAPDKSGLPSDRFSAERTGGSVSTLTIQRTQQEDSAVYLCASSLVTPNTGELFFGEGSRLTVL.

The genes are TRBV9 and TRBJ2-1; the match to TRBD2 covers 7 bases. Germline V gene data show CDR1 as SGDLS and CDR2 as YYNGEE. V was pared by 0 bases and J by 6 bases, with 6 bases of the junction left unmatched. This CDR3 region has 15 residues. The CDR3 DNA is TGTGCCAGCAGCGTAGGGTCTAGCGGAGGCAATGAGCAGTTCTTC. This sequence encodes CASSVGSSGGNEQFF. Looking up the rest from reference TRBV9 and TRBJ2-1 gives the full variable domain: DSGVTQTPKHLITATGQRVTLRCSPRSGDLSVYWYQQSLDQGLQFLIQYYNGEERAKGNILERFSAQQFPDLHSELNLSSLELGDSALYFCASSVGSSGGNEQFFGPGTRLTVL.

This chain links TRBV7-2 with TRBJ2-7; D perhaps matches TRBD2 (6 bases). Per germline, CDR1 SGHTA and CDR2 FQGNSA. The CDR3 loop spans 14 amino acids. V gave up 5 bases and J gave up 2 bases, with 13 bases separating them. The CDR3 DNA reads as TGTGCCAGCAGCCACCCCGGGGGACCCTACGAGCAGTACTTC. Encoded protein: CASSHPGGPYEQYF.

The rearrangement joins TRBV11-3 to TRBJ2-3; TRBD1 agrees at 8 bases. CDR1 and CDR2 (germline): SGHNT, YENEEA. After removal of 5 bases from V and 2 bases from J, the junction contained 9 bases not matched to a gene. The CDR3 is 16 residues long. For the CDR3, the DNA is TGTGCCAGCAGCACCGGGACAGGACTCCACACAGATACGCAGTATTTT. This sequence encodes CASSTGTGLHTDTQYF.

The CDR3 bases are TGTGCCAGCAGCTTAGGAGAAGGAGAGCAGTACTTC. It is translated as CASSLGEGEQYF. The chain carries TRBV11-3 and TRBJ2-7; D gene unclear. This CDR3 comprises 12 residues. Trimming left V 1 base short and J 7 bases short, with 8 bases between. Per the germline V gene, CDR1 is SGHNT and CDR2 is YENEEA.

The chain combines TRBV19 with TRBJ1-1; 9 nucleotides align to TRBD1. CDR1 is LNHDA and CDR2 is SQIVND in the germline V gene (reference sequence). Trimming took 5 bases from V and 1 from J; bases not matched to a gene: 2. CDR3 length equals 14 residues. The DNA for the CDR3 is TGTGCCAGTAGTGACAGGGGGAGGAACACTGAAGCTTTCTTT. Encoded protein: CASSDRGRNTEAFF.

The rearrangement uses TRBV27 and TRBJ2-1; 9 bases agree with TRBD2. The CDR3 is made up of 16 amino acids. From germline, CDR1 is MNHEY and CDR2 SMNVEV (reference sequence). V lost 3 bases and J lost 6; bases outside the gene matches: 9. DNA for the CDR3: TGTGCCAGCAGTTTGGGGATAGCGGGAGAGGTCAATGAGCAGTTCTTC. Translating gives CASSLGIAGEVNEQFF.

This chain connects TRBV4-1 to TRBJ2-7, with D possibly being TRBD1 (6 bases). Germline CDR1 is MGHRA and CDR2 is YSYEKL. Trimming removed 0 bases from V and 1 base from J, with 13 bases in between. The CDR3 length is 16 residues. CDR3 residues: CASSQEVQGRSYEQYF. The CDR3 region has the DNA TGCGCCAGCAGCCAAGAAGTACAGGGTAGGTCCTACGAGCAGTACTTC.